This TCR beta chain was found in a study of T-cell reconstitution after alpha-beta-depleted transplantation in children. Overall study results and limits: Roughly two months post-transplant, alpha-beta T cells reportedly originated from several hundred graft clones that had expanded. The authors attributed T-cell counts and diversity one year after transplant mostly to newly produced T cells.

Unique molecular identifiers were incorporated during preparation of the TCRbeta library. TCRdb independently ran MiXCR on the PCR reads; one entry per CDR3 protein. The sample consists of around 370,000 distinct CDR3 sequences, about 16% of them appearing once. A remark on this clonotype: Its cognate antigen is unknown.

The origin of this receptor is a male patient aged 2-15 years who had a stem cell transplant for acute lymphoblastic leukemia, so the T cells may come from the graft donor. The sample consisted of PBMCs, mostly from graft donor cells, taken 360 days after TCRalphabeta/CD19-depleted stem cell transplant.

The CDR3 DNA reads as TGTGCCAGCAGCCTCCGAGTGGGGTTGAACACTGAAGCTTTCTTT. Encoded protein: CASSLRVGLNTEAFF. The chain is built from TRBV6-1 and TRBJ1-1; D is uncertain. V was pared by 6 bases and J by 0 bases, with 14 bases between. This CDR3 has 15 amino acids. The germline V gene encodes CDR1 MNHNS and CDR2 SASEGT.